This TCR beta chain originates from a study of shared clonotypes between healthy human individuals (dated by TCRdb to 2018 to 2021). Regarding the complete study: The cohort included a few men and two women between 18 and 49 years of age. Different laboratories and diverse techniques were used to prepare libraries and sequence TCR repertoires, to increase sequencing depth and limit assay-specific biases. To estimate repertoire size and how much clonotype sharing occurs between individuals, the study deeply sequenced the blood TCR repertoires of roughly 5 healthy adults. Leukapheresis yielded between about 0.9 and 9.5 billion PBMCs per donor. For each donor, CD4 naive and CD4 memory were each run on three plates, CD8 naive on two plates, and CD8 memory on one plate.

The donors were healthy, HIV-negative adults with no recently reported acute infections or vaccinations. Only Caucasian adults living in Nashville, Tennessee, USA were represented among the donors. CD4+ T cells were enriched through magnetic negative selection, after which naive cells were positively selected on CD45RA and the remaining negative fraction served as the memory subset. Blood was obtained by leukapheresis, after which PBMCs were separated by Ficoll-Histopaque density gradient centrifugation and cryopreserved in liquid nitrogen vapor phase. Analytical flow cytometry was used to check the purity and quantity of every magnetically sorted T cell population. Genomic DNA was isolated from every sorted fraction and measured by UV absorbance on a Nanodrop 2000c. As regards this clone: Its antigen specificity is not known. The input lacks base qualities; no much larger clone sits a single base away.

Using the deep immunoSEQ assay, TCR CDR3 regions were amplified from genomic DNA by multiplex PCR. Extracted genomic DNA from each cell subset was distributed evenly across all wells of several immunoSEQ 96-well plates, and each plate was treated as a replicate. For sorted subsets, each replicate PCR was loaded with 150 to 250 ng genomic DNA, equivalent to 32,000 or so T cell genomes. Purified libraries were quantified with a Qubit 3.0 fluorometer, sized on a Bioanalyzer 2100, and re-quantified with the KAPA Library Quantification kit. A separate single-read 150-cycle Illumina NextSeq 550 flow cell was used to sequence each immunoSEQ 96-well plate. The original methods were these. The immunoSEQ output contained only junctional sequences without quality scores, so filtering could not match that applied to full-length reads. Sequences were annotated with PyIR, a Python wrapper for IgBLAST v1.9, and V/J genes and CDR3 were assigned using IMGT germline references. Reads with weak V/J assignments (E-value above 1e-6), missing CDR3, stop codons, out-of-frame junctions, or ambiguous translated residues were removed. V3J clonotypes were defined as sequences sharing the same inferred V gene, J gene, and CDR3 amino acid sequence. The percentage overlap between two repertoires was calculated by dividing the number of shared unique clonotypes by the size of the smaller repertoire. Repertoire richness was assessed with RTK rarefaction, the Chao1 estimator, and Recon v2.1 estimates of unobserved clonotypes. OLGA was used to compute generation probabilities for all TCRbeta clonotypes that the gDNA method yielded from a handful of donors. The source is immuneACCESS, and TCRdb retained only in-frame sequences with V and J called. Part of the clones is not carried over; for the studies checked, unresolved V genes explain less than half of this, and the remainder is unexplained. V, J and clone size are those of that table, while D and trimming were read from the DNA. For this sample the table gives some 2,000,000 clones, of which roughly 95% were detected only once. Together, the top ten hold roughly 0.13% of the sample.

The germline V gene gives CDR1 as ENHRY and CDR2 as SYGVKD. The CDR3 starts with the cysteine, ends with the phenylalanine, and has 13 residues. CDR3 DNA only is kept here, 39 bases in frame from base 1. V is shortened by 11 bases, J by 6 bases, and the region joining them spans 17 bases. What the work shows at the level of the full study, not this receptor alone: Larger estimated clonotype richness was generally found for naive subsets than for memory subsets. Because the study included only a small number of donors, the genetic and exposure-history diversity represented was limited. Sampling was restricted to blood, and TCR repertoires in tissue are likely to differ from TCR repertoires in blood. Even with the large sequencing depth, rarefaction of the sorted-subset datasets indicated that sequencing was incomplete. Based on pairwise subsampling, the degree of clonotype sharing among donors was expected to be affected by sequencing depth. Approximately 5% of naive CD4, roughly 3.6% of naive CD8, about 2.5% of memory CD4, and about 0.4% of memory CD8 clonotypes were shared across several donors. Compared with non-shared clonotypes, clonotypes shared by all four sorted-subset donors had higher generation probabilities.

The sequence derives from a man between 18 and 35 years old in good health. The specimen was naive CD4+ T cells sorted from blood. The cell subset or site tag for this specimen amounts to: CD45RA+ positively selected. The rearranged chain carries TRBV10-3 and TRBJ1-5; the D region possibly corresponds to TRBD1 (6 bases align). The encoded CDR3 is CAVRGQGGQPQHF. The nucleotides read TGTGCCGTTCGGGGGCAGGGCGGTCAGCCCCAGCATTTT.